One sample yielded the 30 T cell receptor beta chains listed below, sequenced in a study of T cells after yellow fever vaccination. MiXCR, applied by TCRdb to the 5' RACE reads, yields one record per CDR3 protein. Of over 250,000 distinct CDR3 sequences detected, about 4% appear once; the ten largest clones hold around 24%. The material sequenced was PBMCs, taken 5 days after the yellow fever booster vaccination. All receptors derive from a man younger than 35 who received the YFV17D yellow fever vaccine.

As concerns this clonotype: An end of the junction does not agree with germline; a read error may underlie this. This chain uses TRBV5-1 with TRBJ1-2; the D gene is possibly TRBD1 (5 bases). Germline V gene data show CDR1 as SGHRS and CDR2 as YFSETQ. This CDR3 comprises 14 residues. In DNA form, the CDR3 reads TGCGCCTGCAGCTTGTCCCCAGGGAACTTTGGCTACACCTTC. This gives the protein CACSLSPGNFGYTF.

In this sample, this clonotype turned up many times. The chain has TRBV14 and TRBJ2-7; D gene uncertain. This CDR3 region has 12 residues. Germline CDR1 is SGHDN and CDR2 is FVKESK. V was trimmed by 4 bases and J by 2 bases, leaving 6 bases between them. The CDR3 DNA follows: TGTGCCAGCAGCCTTTCCCCCTACGAGCAGTACTTC. Residues: CASSLSPYEQYF.

The gene calls are TRBV5-1 and TRBJ2-7, with 7 positions matching TRBD1. Per the germline V gene, CDR1 is SGHRS and CDR2 is YFSETQ. The V gene end was trimmed by 4 bases and the J gene end by 1 base; junction bases not matched to a gene: 2. CDR3 length: 13 amino acids. The DNA for the CDR3 is TGCGCCAGCAGCGGGACAGAGTCCTACGAGCAGTACTTC. This gives the protein CASSGTESYEQYF.

This chain uses TRBV6-6 with TRBJ2-5; D unclear. The CDR3 runs to 14 residues. V was clipped by 6 bases and J by 0 bases, with 11 bases between them. Per the germline V gene, CDR1 is MNHNY and CDR2 is SVGAGI (reference sequence). CDR3 sequence: CASSHKAYQETQYF. In DNA, the CDR3 is TGTGCCAGCAGCCACAAGGCCTACCAAGAGACCCAGTACTTC.

The table lists this clonotype with many counts. This chain connects TRBV9 to TRBJ1-3; D remains ambiguous. Trimming cost V 2 bases and J 0 bases, with 3 bases left between them. The germline V gene encodes CDR1 SGDLS and CDR2 YYNGEE. CDR3 size: 13 residues. CDR3 sequence: CASSVDSGNTIYF. CDR3 DNA sequence: TGTGCCAGCAGCGTTGACTCTGGAAACACCATATATTTT.

The CDR3, as DNA: TGTGCCAGCAGTCCGACAGGGGGAATCGCCGGGGAGCTGTTTTTT. Its translation is CASSPTGGIAGELFF. The chain has TRBV14 and TRBJ2-2; 9 bases align to TRBD1. The CDR3 spans 15 residues. After removal of 6 bases from V and 6 bases from J, the junction contained 8 bases not matched to a gene. Germline V gives CDR1 SGHDN, CDR2 FVKESK.

The CDR3 nucleotides read TGTGCCAGCAGTTTAGCGCGGTCCTACGAGCAGTACTTC. This translates into CASSLARSYEQYF. The genes are TRBV12-3 or TRBV12-4 and TRBJ2-7; D is uncertain. V was shortened by 0 bases and J by 1 base, with 4 bases between the two germline ends. The CDR3 loop spans 13 amino acids.

Only a few counts were recorded for this clonotype. In DNA, the CDR3 is TGTGCCAGCAGTTACTCGACAGGGAGGGGAAACACCATATATTTT. This encodes CASSYSTGRGNTIYF. V usage is TRBV6-5 and J usage is TRBJ1-3; the match to TRBD1 covers 7 bases. The V gene end was trimmed by 0 bases and the J gene end by 4 bases; junction bases not matched to a gene: 3. Germline CDR1 is MNHEY and CDR2 is SVGAGI. This CDR3 contains 15 residues.

The chain joins TRBV7-2 to TRBJ2-1, with 7 nucleotides matching TRBD2. Germline values: CDR1 SGHTA, CDR2 FQGNSA. Trimming took 2 bases from V and 6 from J; bases not matched to a gene: 1. The CDR3 extends over 13 amino acids. CDR3 region: CASSLRTSNEQFF. CDR3 coding DNA: TGTGCCAGCAGCTTAAGGACTAGCAATGAGCAGTTCTTC.

This clonotype occurred many times. The rearrangement uses TRBV14 and TRBJ2-2; perhaps D is TRBD1 or TRBD2 (5 bases each). The V gene lost 2 bases and the J gene lost 8 bases, with 12 bases spanning the gap. The CDR3 is 14 amino acids. Per germline, CDR1 SGHDN and CDR2 FVKESK. The DNA of the CDR3 is TGTGCCAGCAGCCAATTTCGGGACGTGGGGGAGCTGTTTTTT. The encoded protein is CASSQFRDVGELFF.

The chain employs TRBV4-1 and TRBJ2-1; 7 positions agree with TRBD1. The CDR3 loop spans 16 amino acids. Germline CDR1 is MGHRA and CDR2 is YSYEKL. V dropped 0 bases and J dropped 3; count of bases not matched to a gene: 5. The CDR3 loop is CASSQDRGGNYNEQFF. Here the CDR3 DNA reads TGCGCCAGCAGCCAAGATCGAGGGGGCAACTACAATGAGCAGTTCTTC.

This clonotype is a singleton in its sample. The genes are TRBV20-1 and TRBJ2-1, with TRBD1 identical over 7 bases. Germline V CDR1 and CDR2: DFQATT, SNEGSKA (reference sequence). J was trimmed by 9 bases and V by 0 bases; bases with no gene match: 11. CDR3 length: 15 residues. CDR3 sequence: CSARDRRQGATEQFF. The DNA of the CDR3 is TGCAGTGCTAGAGACAGAAGACAGGGTGCAACTGAGCAGTTCTTC.

This clonotype was detected many times. The chain joins TRBV20-1 to TRBJ1-6; D may be TRBD1 (5 bases). The ends were cut back, 3 bases at V and 14 bases at J, with 26 bases in the middle. Germline CDR1 and CDR2: DFQATT and SNEGSKA (reference sequence). This CDR3 is built from 16 residues. In DNA, the CDR3 is TGCAGTGCTAGTCCCACTGACAGTAGCCCTAGATTGGCCCTCCACTTT. This codes for CSASPTDSSPRLALHF.

This clonotype was seen more than once but under ten times. This chain links TRBV4-2 with TRBJ2-3, with 9 positions matching TRBD2. Losses at the gene ends were 0 bases for V and 1 base for J; bases not matched to a gene: 17. Germline assignment: CDR1 LGHNA and CDR2 YNFKEQ. CDR3 length: 21 amino acids. DNA for the CDR3: TGTGCCAGCAGCCAAGATGCGACTAGCGGCGGACTAGATGGACGCACAGATACGCAGTATTTT. Residues: CASSQDATSGGLDGRTDTQYF.

The chain links TRBV7-2 to TRBJ1-2; TRBD1 agrees at 8 bases. There are 14 residues in the CDR3. Germline CDR1 is SGHTA and CDR2 is FQGNSA. The trim removed 5 bases at V and 8 bases at J, leaving 10 bases unmatched. In DNA, the CDR3 is TGTGCCAGCAGCGGGGACAGGACTGTAAGGGGCTACACCTTC. As protein: CASSGDRTVRGYTF.

This clonotype was counted ten times or more. The J gene is TRBJ1-2, the V gene TRBV18; D perhaps matches TRBD1 (6 bases). CDR1 and CDR2 from the germline V gene are KGHSH and LQKENI. The CDR3 runs to 15 residues. V gave up 4 bases and J gave up 8 bases, with 20 bases separating them. The CDR3 is CASSLPGATLGGYTF. The CDR3 nucleotides are TGTGCCAGCTCACTACCGGGGGCTACCCTCGGGGGCTACACCTTC.

This clonotype was detected many times. The J gene is TRBJ2-1, the V gene TRBV20-1, with D uncertain. The germline V gene has CDR1 DFQATT and CDR2 SNEGSKA (reference sequence). The CDR3 consists of 12 residues. V lost 6 bases to trimming and J lost 7 bases, with 13 bases between them. In DNA form, the CDR3 reads TGCAGTGCCAGCAGAGGTGGGAATGAGCAGTTCTTC. Translating it yields CSASRGGNEQFF.

This clonotype was detected a few times. The V call is TRBV15, the J call TRBJ1-1; D is ambiguous. V was cut by 0 bases and J by 13 bases, with 24 bases left in between. The germline V gene has CDR1 LNHNV and CDR2 YYDKDF (reference sequence). The CDR3 is made up of 16 amino acids. CDR3 coding DNA: TGTGCCACCAGCAGAGATTCCATTCAGGAAGTGCGGGGAGATTTCTTT. Amino acid sequence: CATSRDSIQEVRGDFF. Drawing the rest from reference TRBV15 and TRBJ1-1, the complete variable domain is DAMVIQNPRYQVTQFGKPVTLSCSQTLNHNVMYWYQQKSSQAPKLLFHYYDKDFNNEADTPDNFQSRRPNTSFCFLDIRSPGLGDTAMYLCATSRDSIQEVRGDFFGQGTRLTVV.

This clonotype has a count of ten or more. The chain joins TRBV7-2 to TRBJ2-5; 8 positions match TRBD1. The J segment lost 4 bases and the V segment lost 3 bases, leaving 4 bases of the junction unmatched. The germline gives CDR1 SGHTA, CDR2 FQGNSA. The CDR3 has 14 residues. The CDR3 nucleotides are TGTGCCAGCAGCTTGCAGGGGGCAAGAGAGACCCAGTACTTC. It specifies CASSLQGARETQYF. The full variable domain, completed using reference TRBV7-2 and TRBJ2-5, is GAGVSQSPSNKVTEKGKDVELRCDPISGHTALYWYRQSLGQGLEFLIYFQGNSAPDKSGLPSDRFSAERTGGSVSTLTIQRTQQEDSAVYLCASSLQGARETQYFGPGTRLLVL.

The chain is built from TRBV27 and TRBJ1-1; D is perhaps TRBD1 (5 bases). This CDR3 contains 15 residues. V was clipped by 7 bases and J by 6 bases, with 21 bases between them. Germline CDR1 is MNHEY and CDR2 is SMNVEV (reference sequence). CDR3 sequence reads: CASNELGDPVAEAFF. CDR3 DNA sequence: TGTGCCAGCAACGAACTCGGGGACCCTGTCGCTGAAGCTTTCTTT.

In this sample, this clonotype turned up many times. The DNA is left out, because the CDR3 cannot be placed on it with certainty; the CDR3 is given as TCRdb lists it. V is TRBV12-3 or TRBV12-4 and J is TRBJ2-2. The CDR3 totals 12 residues, both ends included. The CDR3 loop reads CASSLGPGSCFF.

V gene TRBV6-5 combines with J gene TRBJ2-2, with D maybe TRBD1 (8 bases). Deletions cut 5 bases from V and 6 bases from J, with 16 bases between. The germline V gene encodes CDR1 MNHEY and CDR2 SVGAGI. The CDR3 is made up of 15 amino acids. Written as DNA, the CDR3 is TGTGCCAGCAGTCACGACAGGGGAGGGGCCGGGGAGCTGTTTTTT. Protein: CASSHDRGGAGELFF.

This chain links TRBV25-1 with TRBJ2-1; TRBD2 aligns across 14 bases. Per germline, CDR1 MGHDK and CDR2 SYGVNS. V shed 4 bases and J 1 base; nucleotides not matched to a gene: 3. CDR3 length equals 17 residues. CDR3 residues: CASSAGTSGGSYNEQFF. The CDR3 DNA follows: TGTGCCAGCAGTGCTGGGACTAGCGGGGGATCCTACAATGAGCAGTTCTTC. Looking up the rest from reference TRBV25-1 and TRBJ2-1 gives the full variable domain: EADIYQTPRYLVIGTGKKITLECSQTMGHDKMYWYQQDPGMELHLIHYSYGVNSTEKGDLSSESTVSRIRTEHFPLTLESARPSHTSQYLCASSAGTSGGSYNEQFFGPGTRLTVL.

This clonotype was counted ten times or more. The rearrangement uses TRBV7-2 and TRBJ1-2; TRBD1 agrees at 8 bases. The V and J ends lost 1 base and 2 bases, in that order; junction bases with no gene match: 3. This CDR3 comprises 15 residues. The germline gives CDR1 SGHTA, CDR2 FQGNSA. The CDR3 protein is CASSLGTGRNYGYTF. For the CDR3, the DNA is TGTGCCAGCAGCTTAGGGACAGGGAGGAACTATGGCTACACCTTC.

This clonotype came up a few times. The chain carries TRBV20-1 and TRBJ1-5; TRBD1 aligns across 7 bases. CDR1 and CDR2 (germline): DFQATT, SNEGSKA (reference sequence). The CDR3 spans 13 residues. Unmatched junction bases numbered 6, after V lost 4 bases and J lost 6 bases. CDR3 protein: CSATGQESQPQHF. CDR3 nucleotide sequence: TGCAGTGCTACCGGACAGGAAAGTCAGCCCCAGCATTTT.

In its sample, this clonotype was seen a few times. V usage is TRBV6-5 and J usage is TRBJ2-7; 7 nucleotides match TRBD1. V lost 2 bases, J lost 6 bases, and 4 bases stayed unmatched. Germline V lookup: CDR1 MNHEY, CDR2 SVGAGI. This CDR3 spans 13 amino acids. The CDR3 loop reads CASSYRQGSEQYF. For the CDR3, the DNA is TGTGCCAGCAGTTACCGACAGGGTAGCGAGCAGTACTTC.

The rearrangement joins TRBV5-1 to TRBJ2-7; D not certain. Between the trimmed V and J ends, which lost 5 bases and 7 bases, there was a span of 10 bases. Germline assignment: CDR1 SGHRS and CDR2 YFSETQ. The CDR3 sequence is 11 residues long. CDR3 in DNA: TGCGCCAGCAGTAATGGACGGGAGCAGTACGTC. Protein: CASSNGREQYV.

In its sample, this clonotype was seen a few times. This rearrangement joins TRBV20-1 to TRBJ2-5; maybe TRBD1 (6 bases). The CDR3 extends over 12 amino acids. Germline V lookup: CDR1 DFQATT, CDR2 SNEGSKA (reference sequence). Trimming stripped 5 bases from V and 5 bases from J, with 12 bases between. CDR3 amino acids: CSAPQGSETQYF. As DNA, the CDR3 is TGCAGTGCTCCACAGGGTAGTGAGACCCAGTACTTC.

This clonotype was counted only a few times. The V gene is TRBV4-1, the J gene TRBJ1-5; no definite D call. The CDR3 extends over 14 amino acids. Germline V gene lookup returns CDR1 MGHRA and CDR2 YSYEKL. The V and J ends lost 5 bases and 1 base respectively, with 9 bases between them. The CDR3 reads CASSARESNQPQHF. CDR3 sequence (DNA): TGCGCCAGCAGCGCCCGGGAAAGCAATCAGCCCCAGCATTTT.

This clonotype was counted many times. The chain carries TRBV27 and TRBJ2-1; 9 bases agree with TRBD1. V lost 5 bases, J lost 4 bases, and 3 bases stayed unmatched. The CDR3 is 14 amino acids. The germline V gene has CDR1 MNHEY and CDR2 SMNVEV (reference sequence). The CDR3 sequence is CASSPGTGYNEQFF. DNA of the CDR3: TGTGCCAGCAGTCCCGGGACAGGGTACAATGAGCAGTTCTTC.